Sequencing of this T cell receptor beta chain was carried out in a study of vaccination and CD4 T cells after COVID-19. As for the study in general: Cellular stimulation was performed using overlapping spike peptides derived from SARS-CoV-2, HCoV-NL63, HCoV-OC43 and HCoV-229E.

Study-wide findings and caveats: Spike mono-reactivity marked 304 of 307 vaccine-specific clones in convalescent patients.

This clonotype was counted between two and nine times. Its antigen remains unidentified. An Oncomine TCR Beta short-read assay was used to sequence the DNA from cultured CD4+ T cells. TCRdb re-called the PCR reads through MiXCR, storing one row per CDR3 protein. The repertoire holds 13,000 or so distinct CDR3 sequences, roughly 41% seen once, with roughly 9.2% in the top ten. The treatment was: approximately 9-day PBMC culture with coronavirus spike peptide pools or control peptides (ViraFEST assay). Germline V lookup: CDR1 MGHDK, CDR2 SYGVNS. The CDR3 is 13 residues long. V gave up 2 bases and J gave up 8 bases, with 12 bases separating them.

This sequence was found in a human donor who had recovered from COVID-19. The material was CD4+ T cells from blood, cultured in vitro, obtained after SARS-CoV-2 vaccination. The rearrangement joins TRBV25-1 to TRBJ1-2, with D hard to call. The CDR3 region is CASSEKVSGGYTF. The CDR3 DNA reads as TGTGCCAGCAGTGAAAAGGTCAGCGGCGGCTACACCTTC.